This is a list of T cell receptor beta chains from one sample in a study of human T cells and chemical hapten exposure. Using its own MiXCR run on the RACE reads, TCRdb lists one record per CDR3 protein. The repertoire has about 380,000 distinct CDR3 sequences, around 5.5% of them found once; the top ten carry roughly 2.6%. The sample was whole blood, taken in connection with sensitization to the hapten diphenylcyclopropenone (DPC). Receptors originate from a woman aged 50 to 60 with alopecia areata. Some clones in this sample may be carry-over from other donors' samples. The CDR3 runs from the conserved cysteine through the conserved F or W. The order of the fields is clone size, V gene, J gene, CDR3 protein. Clone size is stated in some rows and not others, as once, few, many or a class when expanded.

>many|TRBV12-5|TRBJ1-6
CASGTGVKSPLHF
>many|TRBV29-1|TRBJ2-2
CSANGLSSGELFF
>.|TRBV3-1|TRBJ2-3
CASSPEASGGADTQYF
>many|TRBV9|TRBJ2-1
CASSVEGGSSYNEQFF
>many|TRBV15|TRBJ2-1
CATSPGLGLGNEQFF
>many|TRBV12-3/TRBV12-4|TRBJ2-1
CASSRPASGRNEQFF
>many|TRBV6-5|TRBJ1-6
CASSLDRGAGSPLHF
>few|TRBV18|TRBJ1-2
CASSPTGESYGYTF
>many|TRBV7-2|TRBJ2-3
CASSRNQDTQYF
>few|TRBV6-1|TRBJ2-7
CASREFSSYEQYF
>many|TRBV27|TRBJ2-6
CASSLIGKQSGANVLTF
>many|TRBV18|TRBJ2-6
CASSKYPGGSGANVLTF
>few|TRBV12-3/TRBV12-4|TRBJ1-3
CASSLNPPGGNTIYF
>.|TRBV7-6|TRBJ2-5
CASSLYPPNSGQETQYF
>.|TRBV5-4|TRBJ1-6
CASSRTGDILTLHF
>many|TRBV6-1|TRBJ2-5
CASTVSTGGRETQYF
>.|TRBV6-1|TRBJ1-5
CASSGGGVSAQHF
>many|TRBV7-9|TRBJ1-6
CASSSPGTGQNRLWNSPLHF
>many|TRBV9|TRBJ1-5
CASSEGANIYSNQPQHF
>.|TRBV5-5|TRBJ2-7
CASSPIPLGVYEQYF
>many|TRBV10-1|TRBJ2-3
CASGPSMHTQYF
>many|TRBV9|TRBJ2-7
CASSVARNGYEQYF
>many|TRBV20-1|TRBJ2-7
CSATGARVAEQYF
>few|TRBV2|TRBJ2-5
CATGLAGVVQETQYF
>many|TRBV6-5|TRBJ2-7
CASTTGGERPYEQYF
>many|TRBV27|TRBJ2-7
CASSFWGGTYEQYF
>many|TRBV27|TRBJ2-7
CASSLGPAGYEQYF
>.|TRBV20-1|TRBJ1-4
CSARDHGRTNEKLFF
>many|TRBV3-1|TRBJ2-3
CASSQEASSDTQYF
>many|TRBV5-8|TRBJ2-1
CASSSREGQGYNEQFF
>.|TRBV28|TRBJ1-5
CASSSADRPQHF
>many|TRBV2|TRBJ2-7
CASSMGGYEQYF
>many|TRBV12-3/TRBV12-4|TRBJ2-7
CASSRGTVGVSHEQYF
>few|TRBV5-6|TRBJ2-7
CASSPIDGSGSYEQYF
>few|TRBV2|TRBJ2-1
CASRHGQGPFF
>.|TRBV12-3/TRBV12-4|TRBJ1-5
CASSQQGTYQPQHF
>few|TRBV6-6|TRBJ1-5
CASRAGQEYQPQHF
>many|TRBV20-1|TRBJ1-3
CSANPRVARNTIYF
>.|TRBV20-1|TRBJ1-2
CSAKETGFYGYTF
>few|TRBV28|TRBJ2-2
CASSSNPQGPGELFF